This T cell receptor (beta chain) is from a study of beta chain features in type 1 diabetes. Study-wide results and caveats: Among all four CD4+ subsets, Type 1 diabetes patients had TCRB CDR3s that were moderately but significantly shorter.

Notes on this clone: What it recognizes is unknown.

Sequenced material consisted of expressed TCRB transcripts (all of the isolated RNA was reverse transcribed). Data came from immunoSEQ multiplex PCR; TCRdb stores just in-frame clones and leaves some out. The sample has hundreds of thousands of clones, about 11% seen once; the top ten hold 0.017%. The CDR3 covers 14 residues. Germline assignment: CDR1 SGHTA and CDR2 FQGNSA. The V end was cut by 5 bases, the J end by 0 bases, with 10 bases between. Material: naive CD4+ T cells from blood. The chain links TRBV7-2 to TRBJ1-1; possibly TRBD1 for D (6 bases). The TCR comes from a man aged 25 to 40 with type 1 diabetes. Written as DNA, the CDR3 is TGTGCCAGCAGCGTCAGGGGCATGAACACTGAAGCTTTCTTT. This gives the protein CASSVRGMNTEAFF.